One and the same sample provided the 18 T cell receptor beta chains below, sequenced in a study of shared clonotypes between healthy human individuals. Naive CD8 cells lacked CD45RO, underwent positive selection for CCR7 and left out terminally differentiated effector memory CD45RA+ cells. The method was immunoSEQ multiplex PCR; TCRdb's version includes in-frame clones alone and lacks a portion of them. The sample includes about 2 million clones, approximately 94% seen only once; the top ten take roughly 1.1%. Sequences were obtained from naive CD8+ T cells sorted from blood. All receptors come from a man between 18 and 35 years old in good health.

V usage is TRBV2 and J usage is TRBJ2-7; maybe TRBD1 (6 bases). CDR1 and CDR2 (germline): SNHLY, FYNNEI. This CDR3 has 13 residues. Between the trimmed V and J ends, which lost 4 bases and 6 bases, there was a span of 13 bases. CDR3 region: CASSGPRGPEQYF. The CDR3 nucleotides are TGTGCCAGCAGTGGGCCCAGGGGACCCGAGCAGTACTTC.

The chain combines TRBV7-3 with TRBJ2-3; 8 bases are shared with TRBD1. Looked up from germline, CDR1 is SGHTA and CDR2 is FQGTGA. J gave up 10 bases and V 3 bases, and 3 bases lay outside the gene matches. This CDR3 has 12 amino acids. The CDR3 nucleotides are TGTGCCAGCAGCTTTCAGGGGGCCTCGCAGTATTTT. Its protein product is CASSFQGASQYF.

The chain is built from TRBV7-4 and TRBJ1-2; possibly TRBD1 for D (5 bases). The CDR3 loop spans 14 amino acids. Germline CDR1 reads SGHVT; CDR2 reads SQSDAQ. Trimming pared 2 bases from V and 5 bases from J, leaving 12 bases between. The CDR3 sequence is CASSLQGRSYGYTF. The CDR3 coding sequence is TGTGCCAGCAGCTTACAGGGACGAAGTTATGGCTACACCTTC.

The V and J genes are TRBV29-1 and TRBJ1-3; 7 bases agree with TRBD1. This CDR3 region has 14 residues. J gave up 0 bases and V 7 bases, and 6 bases lay outside the gene matches. Germline values: CDR1 SQVTM, CDR2 ANQGSEA. DNA for the CDR3: TGCAGCGCCCTAGGGGACAGCTCTGGAAACACCATATATTTT. This encodes CSALGDSSGNTIYF.

This clone was seen once. Within the sample, other DNA sequences also encode this same CDR3. The chain recombines TRBV2 with TRBJ1-1; 10 bases line up with TRBD1. The ends lost 3 bases at V and 5 bases at J; junction bases unmatched: 3. Looked up from germline, CDR1 is SNHLY and CDR2 is FYNNEI. CDR3 size: 14 residues. The CDR3 reads CASSETGGGTEAFF. The DNA of the CDR3 is TGTGCCAGCAGTGAGACAGGGGGCGGGACTGAAGCTTTCTTT.

This chain joins TRBV6-5 and TRBJ2-7; the D is unclear. CDR1 MNHEY and CDR2 SVGAGI come from the germline V gene. V dropped 6 bases and J dropped 2 bases, with 11 bases sitting between them. The CDR3 sequence is 13 residues long. The CDR3 region is CASRAGNTYEQYF. CDR3 nucleotides: TGTGCCAGCAGGGCTGGGAATACCTACGAGCAGTACTTC.

The chain employs TRBV9 and TRBJ2-5, with 7 positions matching TRBD1. Unmatched junction bases numbered 13, after V lost 3 bases and J lost 2 bases. Germline V gene lookup returns CDR1 SGDLS and CDR2 YYNGEE. CDR3 length: 17 amino acids. The CDR3 sequence: CASSEGRQGVWQETQYF. DNA of the CDR3: TGTGCCAGCAGCGAGGGGAGACAGGGTGTGTGGCAAGAGACCCAGTACTTC.

J is TRBJ2-7 and V is TRBV4-3; 8 bases align to TRBD2. The V gene's germline CDR1 is LGHNA and CDR2 YSLEER. The CDR3 contains 17 residues. V shed 0 bases and J 2 bases; nucleotides not matched to a gene: 9. The CDR3 reads CASSQDLAREGAYEQYF. Here the CDR3 DNA reads TGCGCCAGCAGCCAAGATCTTGCACGGGAGGGTGCCTACGAGCAGTACTTC.

CDR3 in amino acids: CASSEAQGDYGYTF. CDR3 sequence (DNA): TGTGCCAGCAGTGAAGCGCAGGGGGACTATGGCTACACCTTC. This chain links TRBV6-1 with TRBJ1-2; 7 nucleotides align to TRBD1. The germline gives CDR1 MNHNS, CDR2 SASEGT. The CDR3 runs to 14 residues. The junction had 1 base not matched to a gene; V was cut back by 0 bases and J by 3 bases.

The J gene is TRBJ2-1, the V gene TRBV5-4; 7 nucleotides match TRBD2. J was trimmed by 0 bases and V by 2 bases; bases with no gene match: 5. Germline V CDR1 and CDR2: SGHNT, YYREEE (reference sequence). The CDR3 is made up of 16 amino acids. The CDR3 coding sequence is TGTGCCAGCAGCTTTTCTAGCGGCAGCTCCTACAATGAGCAGTTCTTC. Its protein product is CASSFSSGSSYNEQFF.

This chain uses TRBV18 with TRBJ2-1; 7 bases map to TRBD2. Germline lookup yields CDR1 KGHSH and CDR2 LQKENI. The CDR3 runs 15 residues. Trimming removed 3 bases from V and 3 bases from J; junction bases left unmatched: 5. The CDR3 reads CASSPGAGNYNEQFF. The CDR3 DNA reads as TGTGCCAGCTCACCGGGAGCGGGAAACTACAATGAGCAGTTCTTC.

This chain links TRBV27 with TRBJ2-3, with D possibly matching TRBD2 (6 bases). In germline, CDR1 is MNHEY, CDR2 SMNVEV (reference sequence). The CDR3 loop spans 15 amino acids. Between the trimmed V and J ends, which lost 3 bases and 2 bases, there was a span of 12 bases. The CDR3 DNA reads TGTGCCAGCAGTTTGGGCGGGGCACACACAGATACGCAGTATTTT. Protein product: CASSLGGAHTDTQYF.

The chain is built from TRBV4-1 and TRBJ2-5; the match to TRBD2 covers 7 bases. V lost 4 bases to trimming and J lost 0 bases; unmatched junction nucleotides: 11. CDR3 size: 17 residues. Germline CDR1 is MGHRA and CDR2 is YSYEKL. The CDR3 here is CASSPSEGGLYQETQYF. CDR3 nucleotides: TGCGCCAGCAGCCCCTCGGAGGGAGGGTTGTACCAAGAGACCCAGTACTTC.

This clone was seen more than once but under ten times. This same CDR3 is encoded by further DNA sequences in the sample. V and J are TRBV27 and TRBJ2-7, with a weak D call TRBD1 (5 bases). CDR3 size: 13 residues. The V end lost 3 bases, the J end lost 1 base, and 7 bases lay between the germline ends. Germline V CDR1 and CDR2: MNHEY, SMNVEV (reference sequence). The CDR3 protein is CASSFAGSYEQYF. DNA of the CDR3: TGTGCCAGCAGTTTCGCAGGGTCCTACGAGCAGTACTTC.

The chain is built from TRBV7-8 and TRBJ1-4; the D gene is possibly TRBD1 (5 bases). Looked up from germline, CDR1 is SGHVS and CDR2 is FQNEAQ. V lost 5 bases, J lost 7 bases, and 17 bases lay in between. This CDR3 spans 15 amino acids. The CDR3 sequence: CASSPSGGAFEKLFF. The CDR3 DNA sequence: TGTGCCAGCAGCCCCTCAGGAGGGGCCTTTGAAAAACTGTTTTTT.

This sequence joins TRBV29-1 and TRBJ1-2, with D tentatively TRBD1 (5 bases). The CDR3 loop spans 14 amino acids. V was clipped by 7 bases and J by 7 bases, with 22 bases between them. Per the germline V gene, CDR1 is SQVTM and CDR2 is ANQGSEA. CDR3 in amino acids: CSALPLDTSTGYTF. In DNA, the CDR3 is TGCAGCGCCCTACCCCTGGACACTTCGACTGGCTACACCTTC.

This chain links TRBV7-6 with TRBJ2-2, with 15 bases that match TRBD2. Germline trimming cut 5 bases from V and 5 bases from J; bases unmatched to any gene: 3. CDR1 SGHVS and CDR2 FNYEAQ come from the germline V gene. The CDR3 loop spans 16 amino acids. CDR3 bases: TGTGCCAGCAGCCCGGGACTAGCGGGAGGAACCGGGGAGCTGTTTTTT. Amino acids: CASSPGLAGGTGELFF.

CDR3 DNA: TGTGCCAGCAGTTACTCGGGCGGGACAGGGATGGAAAAACTGTTTTTT. As protein: CASSYSGGTGMEKLFF. The genes are TRBV6-5 and TRBJ1-4; 9 nucleotides match TRBD1. The germline gives CDR1 MNHEY, CDR2 SVGAGI. The CDR3 spans 16 residues. The ends lost 0 bases at V and 8 bases at J; junction bases unmatched: 7.